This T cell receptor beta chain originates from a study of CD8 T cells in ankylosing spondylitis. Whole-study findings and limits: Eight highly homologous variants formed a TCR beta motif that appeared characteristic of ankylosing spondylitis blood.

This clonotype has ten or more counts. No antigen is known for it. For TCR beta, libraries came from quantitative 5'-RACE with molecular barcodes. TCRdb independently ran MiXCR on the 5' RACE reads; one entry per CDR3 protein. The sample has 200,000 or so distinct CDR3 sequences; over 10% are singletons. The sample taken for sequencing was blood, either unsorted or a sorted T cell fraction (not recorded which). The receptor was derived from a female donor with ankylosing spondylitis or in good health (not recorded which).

CDR3 in DNA: TGTGCCTGGGGACAGAATGAAGCTTTCTTT. Translating gives CAWGQNEAFF. The rearrangement uses TRBV30 and TRBJ1-1, with D perhaps matching TRBD1 (6 bases). Germline values: CDR1 GTSNPN, CDR2 SVGIG (reference sequence). The V and J ends lost 5 bases and 7 bases respectively, with 8 bases between them. The CDR3 length is 10 residues. The full variable domain, its missing parts supplied by reference TRBV30 and TRBJ1-1, is SQTIHQWPATLVQPVGSPLSLECTVEGTSNPNLYWYRQAAGRGLQLLFYSVGIGQISSEVPQNLSASRPQDRQFILSSKKLLLSDSGFYLCAWGQNEAFFGQGTRLTVV.